One and the same sample provided the 22 T cell receptor beta chains below, sequenced in a study of blood T cell repertoires in COVID-19. Method: immunoSEQ multiplex PCR; TCRdb's copy keeps in-frame clones and lacks some. The sample contains approximately 290,000 clones, around 89% of which appear only once. The sequencing sample was made of peripheral blood. The receptors shown here come from a man younger than 40 with acute or convalescent COVID-19.

This chain connects TRBV2 to TRBJ2-7; 8 bases map to TRBD1. This CDR3 region has 14 residues. V trimming: 4 bases; J trimming: 12 bases; junction bases outside the gene matches: 14. CDR1 SNHLY and CDR2 FYNNEI come from the germline V gene. CDR3 coding DNA: TGTGCCAGCAGTGTGGAGTTGGTGGGGGACAGGTCGTACTTC. It specifies CASSVELVGDRSYF. Full variable domain (rest looked up from reference TRBV2 and TRBJ2-7): EPEVTQTPSHQVTQMGQEVILRCVPISNHLYFYWYRQILGQKVEFLVSFYNNEISEKSEIFDDQFSVERPDGSNFTLKIRSTKLEDSAMYFCASSVELVGDRSYFGPGTRLTVT.

The chain employs TRBV6-5 and TRBJ2-1; 7 bases line up with TRBD1. There are 14 residues in the CDR3. Germline loops: CDR1 MNHEY, CDR2 SVGAGI. J was trimmed by 4 bases and V by 7 bases; bases with no gene match: 7. CDR3 DNA sequence: TGTGCCAGCAACAAGAGGGGGCTTTACAATGAGCAGTTCTTC. Encoded protein: CASNKRGLYNEQFF.

The gene calls are TRBV4-2 and TRBJ1-2; D is perhaps TRBD1 (5 bases). Germline V lookup: CDR1 LGHNA, CDR2 YNFKEQ. V lost 0 bases to trimming and J lost 1 base, with 21 bases between them. This CDR3 spans 19 amino acids. The CDR3 protein is CASSQDPPAQRGGNYGYTF. DNA of the CDR3: TGTGCCAGCAGCCAAGACCCTCCGGCCCAACGGGGGGGTAACTATGGCTACACCTTC.

Only a few counts were recorded for this clone. The V and J genes are TRBV15 and TRBJ1-5; D might be TRBD1 (5 bases). This CDR3 has 14 residues. CDR1 and CDR2 from the germline V gene are LNHNV and YYDKDF (reference sequence). Trimming left V 0 bases short and J 6 bases short, with 9 bases between. The CDR3 region is CATSREQVPQPQHF. CDR3 coding DNA: TGTGCCACCAGCAGAGAACAGGTCCCTCAGCCCCAGCATTTT.

This clone was recorded once. This rearrangement joins TRBV5-1 to TRBJ2-7, with 9 bases lining up with TRBD1. Per germline, CDR1 SGHRS and CDR2 YFSETQ. V lost 0 bases, J lost 2 bases, and 3 bases stayed unmatched. The CDR3 contains 15 residues. CDR3 protein: CASSLAGQGPYEQYF. CDR3 coding DNA: TGCGCCAGCAGCTTGGCGGGACAGGGTCCCTACGAGCAGTACTTC.

CDR3 coding DNA: TGTGCCAGCAGTTTATCCCCGACAGGGGGAACTAACTATGGCTACACCTTC. It encodes CASSLSPTGGTNYGYTF. The J gene is TRBJ1-2, the V gene TRBV27; 9 bases are a match to TRBD1. This CDR3 has 17 amino acids. CDR1 and CDR2 from the germline V gene are MNHEY and SMNVEV (reference sequence). Germline trimming cut 0 bases from V and 0 bases from J; bases unmatched to any gene: 5.

In this sample, this clone turned up once. V and J are TRBV6-5 and TRBJ1-1; the D gene is possibly TRBD1 (6 bases). Germline CDR1 and CDR2: MNHEY and SVGAGI. CDR3 length: 14 amino acids. V shed 6 bases and J shed 1 base, with 12 bases lying between them. For the CDR3, the DNA is TGTGCCAGCAGGCTAGGACAGCAGAACACTGAAGCTTTCTTT. Protein: CASRLGQQNTEAFF.

This chain links TRBV18 with TRBJ1-1, with 9 bases identical to TRBD1. J lost 7 bases, V lost 2 bases, and 14 bases had no gene match. The CDR3 sequence is 17 residues long. Germline CDR1 and CDR2: KGHSH and LQKENI. CDR3 DNA: TGTGCCAGCTCACCATCCGAGGGAAACAGGGGGCAGGGTGAAGCTTTCTTT. It specifies CASSPSEGNRGQGEAFF. Filled out from reference TRBV18 and TRBJ1-1, the complete variable domain reads NAGVMQNPRHLVRRRGQEARLRCSPMKGHSHVYWYRQLPEEGLKFMVYLQKENIIDESGMPKERFSAEFPKEGPSILRIQQVVRGDSAAYFCASSPSEGNRGQGEAFFGQGTRLTVV.

The V and J genes are TRBV27 and TRBJ1-2; D is ambiguous. From germline, CDR1 is MNHEY and CDR2 SMNVEV (reference sequence). The V gene lost 6 bases and the J gene lost 4 bases, with 9 bases spanning the gap. The CDR3 has 12 residues. The CDR3 is CASRSLGYGYTF. The CDR3 bases are TGTGCCAGCAGGAGCCTTGGCTATGGCTACACCTTC.

This clone appeared once. The V gene is TRBV27, the J gene TRBJ2-1; 9 bases are a match to TRBD2. V gave up 1 base and J gave up 6 bases; unmatched junction bases: 13. This CDR3 is built from 18 residues. Per germline, CDR1 MNHEY and CDR2 SMNVEV (reference sequence). The CDR3, as DNA: TGTGCCAGCAGTTTATTAGCGGGAGCACGGGACGAGGGCAATGAGCAGTTCTTC. Translating gives CASSLLAGARDEGNEQFF.

CDR3 coding DNA: TGTGCCACCAGCCATACAGGGAACACCGGGGAGCTGTTTTTT. Translated, it gives CATSHTGNTGELFF. This sequence joins TRBV24-1 and TRBJ2-2; D may be TRBD1 (5 bases). The CDR3 has 14 amino acids. V dropped 7 bases and J dropped 1 base, with 9 bases sitting between them. Germline CDR1 reads KGHDR; CDR2 reads SFDVKD.

CDR3 in amino acids: CASTPRDSGGYEQYF. CDR3 nucleotide sequence: TGTGCCAGCACCCCGCGGGACTCGGGGGGATACGAGCAGTACTTC. V gene TRBV6-2 or TRBV6-3 combines with J gene TRBJ2-7; 7 nucleotides agree with TRBD2. This CDR3 is 15 amino acids long. Unmatched junction bases numbered 13, after V lost 7 bases and J lost 4 bases. Germline lookup yields CDR1 MNHEY and CDR2 SVGEGT.

The chain uses TRBV15 and TRBJ2-7, with D perhaps TRBD2 (6 bases). CDR3 size: 13 residues. V lost 1 base, J lost 7 bases, and 11 bases lay in between. Germline CDR1 reads LNHNV; CDR2 reads YYDKDF (reference sequence). The CDR3 loop is CATSRVSSGEQYF. The CDR3 coding sequence is TGTGCCACCAGCAGAGTGAGTAGCGGAGAGCAGTACTTC.

The chain uses TRBV7-2 and TRBJ2-1, with TRBD2 matching over 9 bases. J lost 4 bases, V lost 7 bases, and 8 bases had no gene match. Looked up from germline, CDR1 is SGHTA and CDR2 is FQGNSA. This CDR3 has 15 amino acids. CDR3 residues: CASTVGAGGYNEQFF. The CDR3 region has the DNA TGTGCCAGCACCGTCGGGGCGGGGGGGTACAATGAGCAGTTCTTC.

The gene calls are TRBV6-1 and TRBJ1-2, with 7 positions matching TRBD1. The CDR3 spans 18 residues. Germline CDR1 reads MNHNS; CDR2 reads SASEGT. After removal of 4 bases from V and 1 base from J, the junction contained 15 bases not matched to a gene. The CDR3 loop reads CASSASRGLPIFNYGYTF. The CDR3 DNA is TGTGCCAGCAGTGCGTCAAGGGGGCTTCCTATCTTTAACTATGGCTACACCTTC.

Here the CDR3 reads CASSSESFSGGRETQYF. The CDR3 DNA reads TGTGCCAGCAGCTCAGAATCATTTTCGGGGGGCCGGGAGACCCAGTACTTC. The chain joins TRBV2 to TRBJ2-5; D may be TRBD2 (7 bases). CDR3 length: 17 amino acids. The V end was cut by 6 bases, the J end by 5 bases, with 25 bases between. The V gene's germline CDR1 is SNHLY and CDR2 FYNNEI.

This chain links TRBV6-5 with TRBJ2-7; 7 nucleotides line up with TRBD1. Germline-derived CDR1 and CDR2 are MNHEY and SVGAGI. Trimming removed 7 bases from V and 4 bases from J; junction bases left unmatched: 13. The CDR3 is 15 amino acids. The CDR3 DNA is TGTGCCAGCAAATGGCTTACCGACAGGGAGTACGAGCAGTACTTC. The encoded protein is CASKWLTDREYEQYF.

The chain couples TRBV10-3 to TRBJ1-3; TRBD1 might be the D (5 bases). Between the trimmed V and J ends, which lost 6 bases and 2 bases, there was a span of 17 bases. The germline V gene encodes CDR1 ENHRY and CDR2 SYGVKD. The CDR3 extends over 16 amino acids. The CDR3 nucleotides are TGTGCCATCAGCCTAACAGGCGGTGTCCCTGGAAACACCATATATTTT. It codes for CAISLTGGVPGNTIYF.

The chain links TRBV28 to TRBJ2-1; TRBD2 is a possible D gene (7 bases). The length of the CDR3 is 14 residues. Germline V CDR1 and CDR2: MDHEN, SYDVKM. V lost 2 bases and J lost 7, with 12 bases in between. CDR3 coding DNA: TGTGCCAGCAGTTTAACCGGGGGGCGTAATGAGCAGTTCTTC. This encodes CASSLTGGRNEQFF.

V and J are TRBV30 and TRBJ1-2; 7 bases agree with TRBD1. The germline V gene has CDR1 GTSNPN and CDR2 SVGIG (reference sequence). V trimming: 2 bases; J trimming: 6 bases; junction bases outside the gene matches: 9. This CDR3 comprises 14 residues. CDR3 DNA sequence: TGTGCCTGGAGTTATACAGGGGTCGATGATGGCTACACCTTC. Protein sequence: CAWSYTGVDDGYTF.

The chain is built from TRBV11-3 and TRBJ1-1; TRBD1 matches at 10 bases. Germline-derived CDR1 and CDR2 are SGHNT and YENEEA. With V trimmed by 5 bases and J by 4 bases, 7 bases remained unmatched. CDR3 size: 15 residues. The CDR3 region has the DNA TGTGCCAGCAGCCCCAGGGACAGGGGCCCCACTGAAGCTTTCTTT. This encodes CASSPRDRGPTEAFF.

About this clone: Other DNA sequences from this sample encode an identical CDR3 as well. This chain links TRBV2 with TRBJ1-1; unclear D gene. The germline V and J ends were trimmed by 6 bases and 1 base, with 12 bases remaining between them. The length of the CDR3 is 14 residues. The germline CDR1 and CDR2 sequences are SNHLY and FYNNEI. CDR3 in DNA: TGTGCCAGCAGGCCCCGGGGTACGAACACTGAAGCTTTCTTT. As protein: CASRPRGTNTEAFF. The variable domain in full, completed from reference TRBV2 and TRBJ1-1, reads EPEVTQTPSHQVTQMGQEVILRCVPISNHLYFYWYRQILGQKVEFLVSFYNNEISEKSEIFDDQFSVERPDGSNFTLKIRSTKLEDSAMYFCASRPRGTNTEAFFGQGTRLTVV.